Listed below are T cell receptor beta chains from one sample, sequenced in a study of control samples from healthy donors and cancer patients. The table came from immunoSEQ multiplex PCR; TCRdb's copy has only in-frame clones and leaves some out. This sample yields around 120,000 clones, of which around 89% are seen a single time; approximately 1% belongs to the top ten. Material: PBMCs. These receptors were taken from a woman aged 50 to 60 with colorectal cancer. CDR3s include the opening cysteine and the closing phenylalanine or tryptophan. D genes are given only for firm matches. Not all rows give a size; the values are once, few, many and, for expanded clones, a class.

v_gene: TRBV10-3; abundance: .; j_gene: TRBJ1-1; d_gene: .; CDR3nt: TGTGCCATCAGTGACGGGACAGAAGCTTTCTTT; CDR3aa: CAISDGTEAFF
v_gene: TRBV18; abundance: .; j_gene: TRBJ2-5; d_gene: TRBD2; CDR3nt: TGTGCCAGCTCACCGGGACTAGAGGAGACCCAGTACTTC; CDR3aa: CASSPGLEETQYF
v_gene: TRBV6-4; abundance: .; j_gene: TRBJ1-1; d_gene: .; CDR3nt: TGTGCCAGCAGTGTTTGGCCTCTTACAGGAAGGAACACTGAAGCTTTCTTT; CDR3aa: CASSVWPLTGRNTEAFF
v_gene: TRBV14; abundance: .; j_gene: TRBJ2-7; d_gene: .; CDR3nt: TGTGCCAGCAGCCAAGATTGGTCTCGGGCAACCGAGGGCTACGAGCAGTACTTC; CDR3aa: CASSQDWSRATEGYEQYF
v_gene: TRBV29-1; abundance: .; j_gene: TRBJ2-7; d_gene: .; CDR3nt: TGCAGCGTTAGACCAACTAGCTCCTACGAGCAGTACTTC; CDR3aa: CSVRPTSSYEQYF
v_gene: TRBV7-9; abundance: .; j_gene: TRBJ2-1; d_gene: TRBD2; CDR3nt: TGTGCCAGCAGCTTAGGACTAGCGGTTAGCTCCTACAATGAGCAGTTCTTC; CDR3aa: CASSLGLAVSSYNEQFF
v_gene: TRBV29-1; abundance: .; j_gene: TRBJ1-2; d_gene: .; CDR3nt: TGCAGCGTTGAAGACAGCAAAAACTATGGCTACACCTTC; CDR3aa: CSVEDSKNYGYTF
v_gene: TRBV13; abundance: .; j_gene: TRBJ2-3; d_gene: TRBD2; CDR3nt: TGTGCCAGCAGCTCGGGACTAGCGGGGGGCGGGAATACGCAGTATTTT; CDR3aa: CASSSGLAGGGNTQYF
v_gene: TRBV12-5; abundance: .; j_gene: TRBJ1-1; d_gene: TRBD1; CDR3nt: TGTGCTAGTGGTTTGGTATTAATCCCGGGACAGGGTATCACTGAAGCTTTCTTT; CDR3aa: CASGLVLIPGQGITEAFF
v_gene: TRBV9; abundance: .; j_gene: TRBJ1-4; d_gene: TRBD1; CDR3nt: TGTGCCAGCAGCGTAACGGGACAGCTTAATGAAAAACTGTTTTTT; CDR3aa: CASSVTGQLNEKLFF
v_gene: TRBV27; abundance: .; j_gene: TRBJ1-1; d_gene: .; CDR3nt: TGTGCCAGCAGTTTAGGGGGTGGTAACCTTTTTAACACTGAAGCTTTCTTT; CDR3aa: CASSLGGGNLFNTEAFF
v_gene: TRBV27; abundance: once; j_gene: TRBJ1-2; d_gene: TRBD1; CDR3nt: TGTGCCAGCAGTTCACTAATAGGACAGGGGGTGTTCTATGGCTACACCTTC; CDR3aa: CASSSLIGQGVFYGYTF
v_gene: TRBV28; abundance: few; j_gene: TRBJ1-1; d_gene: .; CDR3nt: TGTGCCAGCACCACGGGGGTCGCAGGGCCTAACACTGAAGCTTTCTTT; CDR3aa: CASTTGVAGPNTEAFF
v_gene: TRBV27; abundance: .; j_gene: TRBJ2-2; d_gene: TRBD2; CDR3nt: TGTGCCAGCAGTTCCGCCCGACTAGCGGGAGCCCGCGGGGAGCTGTTTTTT; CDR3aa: CASSSARLAGARGELFF
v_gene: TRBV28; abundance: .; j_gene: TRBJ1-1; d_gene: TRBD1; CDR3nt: TGTGCCAGCAGTCCAGGGGGACTGGCCACTGAAGCTTTCTTT; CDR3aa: CASSPGGLATEAFF
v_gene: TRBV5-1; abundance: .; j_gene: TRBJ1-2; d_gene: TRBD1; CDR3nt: TGCGCCAGCAGCCTGTCCCAGACAGGGAGAGGCTACACCTTC; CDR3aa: CASSLSQTGRGYTF
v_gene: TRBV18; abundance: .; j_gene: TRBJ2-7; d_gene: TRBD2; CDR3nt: TGTGCCAGCTCACCGACTAGCGGTCTTACCTACGAGCAGTACTTC; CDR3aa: CASSPTSGLTYEQYF
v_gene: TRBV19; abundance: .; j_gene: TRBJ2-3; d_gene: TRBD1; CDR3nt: TGTGCCAGTAGTATACCTGGACAGGGGGCGGGAGATACGCAGTATTTT; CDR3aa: CASSIPGQGAGDTQYF
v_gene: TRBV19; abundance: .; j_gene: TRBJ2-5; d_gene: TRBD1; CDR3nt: TGTGCCAGTACCGCCTTGTTCCGGACAGGGGAAGAGACCCAGTACTTC; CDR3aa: CASTALFRTGEETQYF
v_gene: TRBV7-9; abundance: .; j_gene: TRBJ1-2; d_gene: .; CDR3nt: TGTGCCAGCAGCTTAGCGCCCCAGGGAGGTTCAGGCTACACCTTC; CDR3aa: CASSLAPQGGSGYTF
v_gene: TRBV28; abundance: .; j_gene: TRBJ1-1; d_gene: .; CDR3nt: TGTGCCAGCAGTTTTTCACCGACGGGAGAGAACACTGAAGCTTTCTTT; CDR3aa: CASSFSPTGENTEAFF
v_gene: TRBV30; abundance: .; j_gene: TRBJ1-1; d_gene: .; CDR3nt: TGTGCCTGGAGTTTAAGGGACCGTATGAACACTGAAGCTTTCTTT; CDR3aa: CAWSLRDRMNTEAFF
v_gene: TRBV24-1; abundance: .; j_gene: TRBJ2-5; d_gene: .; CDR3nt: TGTGCCACCAGTTCTGGGCAGGGGGGGATAGGAGAGACCCAGTACTTC; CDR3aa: CATSSGQGGIGETQYF
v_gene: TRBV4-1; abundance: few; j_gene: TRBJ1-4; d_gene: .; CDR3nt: TGCGCCAGCAGCCAAGAAGTCAGGCGAAAGGAAAAACTGTTTTTT; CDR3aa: CASSQEVRRKEKLFF
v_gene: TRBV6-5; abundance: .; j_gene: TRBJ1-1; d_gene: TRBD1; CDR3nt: TGTGCCAGCGGGACAGGGGGCACTGAAGCTTTCTTT; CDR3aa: CASGTGGTEAFF
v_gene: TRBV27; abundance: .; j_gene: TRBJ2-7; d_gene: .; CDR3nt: TGTGCCAGCAGGGACAGATTCTCCTACGAGCAGTACTTC; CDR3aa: CASRDRFSYEQYF
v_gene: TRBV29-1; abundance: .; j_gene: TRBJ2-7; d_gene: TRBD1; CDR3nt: TGCAGCGTTTGGGGGACAGGTCCATACGAGCAGTACTTC; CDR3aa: CSVWGTGPYEQYF
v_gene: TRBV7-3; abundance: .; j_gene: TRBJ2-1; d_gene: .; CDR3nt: TGTGCCAGCAGCTTAGGCGCTAACAATGAGCAGTTCTTC; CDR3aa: CASSLGANNEQFF